The next 12 T cell receptor beta chains were all read from a single sample in a study of blood T cells in healthy people across ages (dated by TCRdb to 2015 to 2017). Libraries were built with 5' RACE. The second PCR ran for roughly 7 to 12 cycles and used a J-beta primer mix along with a sample-barcoded 5' primer. Using fastp trimming at Q25 and MiXCR clonotype assembly, TCRdb reanalyzed the public sequencing data and kept in-frame beta chains. CDR3 protein duplicates are merged, each entry listing the most common genes and DNA. The sample includes 1.8 million or so distinct CDR3 sequences, with more than 35% observed a single time. The ten biggest clones cover 23% of the sample. The sequenced sample was blood. Receptors originate from a human donor in good health.

A few counts support this clonotype. V is TRBV6-5 and J is TRBJ2-3; 7 nucleotides align to TRBD1. This CDR3 contains 15 residues. Germline V CDR1 and CDR2: MNHEY, SVGAGI. Trimming took 5 bases from V and 6 from J; bases not matched to a gene: 11. The CDR3 sequence: CASSPSAGGWDTQYF. DNA of the CDR3: TGTGCCAGCAGTCCCTCGGCAGGGGGTTGGGATACGCAGTATTTT.

This clonotype came up a few times. The chain has TRBV3-1 and TRBJ2-1; perhaps TRBD2 as D (7 bases). V was trimmed by 8 bases and J by 6 bases, leaving 8 bases between them. This CDR3 region has 11 residues. Germline CDR1 is LGHDT and CDR2 is YNNKEL (reference sequence). This chain's CDR3 is CASRGANEQFF. CDR3 in DNA: TGTGCCAGCCGGGGGGCCAATGAGCAGTTCTTC.

The chain carries TRBV27 and TRBJ1-1; tentatively, D is TRBD1 (6 bases). CDR3 length: 16 amino acids. Germline CDR1 reads MNHEY; CDR2 reads SMNVEV (reference sequence). Deletions cut 4 bases from V and 1 base from J, with 16 bases between. CDR3 region: CASSWQPGTTNTEAFF. DNA for the CDR3: TGTGCCAGCAGTTGGCAGCCCGGGACAACGAACACTGAAGCTTTCTTT.

CDR3 protein: CASSFSQDTEAFF. CDR3 sequence (DNA): TGTGCCAGCAGTTTTAGCCAGGATACTGAAGCTTTCTTT. The chain is built from TRBV12-3 or TRBV12-4 and TRBJ1-1; D gene uncertain. Trimming left V 3 bases short and J 5 bases short, with 10 bases between. This CDR3 comprises 13 residues.

This chain joins TRBV20-1 and TRBJ1-5; TRBD1 matches at 9 bases. Per the germline V gene, CDR1 is DFQATT and CDR2 is SNEGSKA (reference sequence). This CDR3 contains 14 residues. J lost 7 bases, V lost 6 bases, and 10 bases had no gene match. The CDR3 sequence: CSAQGQGSTQPQHF. CDR3 in DNA: TGCAGTGCGCAGGGACAGGGAAGTACCCAGCCCCAGCATTTT.

This clonotype turned up a few times. The rearrangement links TRBV4-1 to TRBJ2-7; D possibly corresponds to TRBD1 (5 bases). This CDR3 comprises 14 residues. Germline CDR1 is MGHRA and CDR2 is YSYEKL. V was clipped by 2 bases and J by 4 bases, with 12 bases between them. CDR3 sequence reads: CASSQFRESYEQYF. In DNA form, the CDR3 reads TGCGCCAGCAGCCAATTCAGGGAATCTTACGAGCAGTACTTC.

The rearrangement links TRBV4-3 to TRBJ2-1; D is perhaps TRBD2 (7 bases). The CDR3 runs to 14 residues. V dropped 4 bases and J dropped 8 bases, with 15 bases sitting between them. Germline-derived CDR1 and CDR2 are LGHNA and YSLEER. The CDR3 DNA reads TGCGCCAGCAGCCCGGGGGGCCGGCCCTATGAGCAGTTCTTC. Translating gives CASSPGGRPYEQFF.

The rearrangement uses TRBV6-5 and TRBJ2-4; the match to TRBD1 covers 7 bases. TRBJ2-7 matches the DNA end more closely, so the J call is doubtful. CDR3 length: 15 residues. CDR1 is MNHEY, CDR2 SVGAGI, per germline. The CDR3 spells CASSYPRGLTYEQYF. The CDR3 nucleotides read TGTGCCAGCAGTTATCCCAGGGGGTTAACCTACGAGCAGTACTTC.

The DNA of the CDR3 is TGCGCCAGCAGCCAAATTAGCGGGGGGGCCTTTGGAGATACGCAGTATTTT. This codes for CASSQISGGAFGDTQYF. V and J are TRBV5-1 and TRBJ2-3; 11 positions agree with TRBD2. The V gene end was trimmed by 4 bases and the J gene end by 5 bases; junction bases not matched to a gene: 12. This CDR3 spans 17 amino acids. Per germline, CDR1 SGHRS and CDR2 YFSETQ.

This clonotype was counted a few times. This sequence joins TRBV29-1 and TRBJ2-3; 8 nucleotides match TRBD2. Germline lookup yields CDR1 SQVTM and CDR2 ANQGSEA. The length of the CDR3 is 15 residues. Losses at the gene ends were 1 base for V and 3 bases for J; bases not matched to a gene: 6. DNA of the CDR3: TGCAGCGTTGAAGGAGGGCTAGCGGGTACAGATACGCAGTATTTT. The encoded protein is CSVEGGLAGTDTQYF.

The chain recombines TRBV6-5 with TRBJ2-5; D is perhaps TRBD2 (6 bases). The end of the DNA is better explained by TRBJ2-7, so the J call may be wrong. The CDR3 is made up of 15 amino acids. The germline CDR1 and CDR2 sequences are MNHEY and SVGAGI. This CDR3 reads CASGRLGSQGGEQYF. The CDR3 DNA reads as TGTGCCAGCGGCCGCTTGGGGTCTCAGGGAGGCGAGCAGTACTTC.

This clonotype occurred a few times. The chain couples TRBV15 to TRBJ2-2, with no clear D. The CDR3 consists of 13 residues. V lost 7 bases, J lost 4 bases, and 10 bases lay in between. Germline values: CDR1 LNHNV, CDR2 YYDKDF (reference sequence). CDR3 in amino acids: CATTRLLTGELFF. Written as DNA, the CDR3 is TGTGCCACCACCAGGCTACTCACCGGGGAGCTGTTTTTT.